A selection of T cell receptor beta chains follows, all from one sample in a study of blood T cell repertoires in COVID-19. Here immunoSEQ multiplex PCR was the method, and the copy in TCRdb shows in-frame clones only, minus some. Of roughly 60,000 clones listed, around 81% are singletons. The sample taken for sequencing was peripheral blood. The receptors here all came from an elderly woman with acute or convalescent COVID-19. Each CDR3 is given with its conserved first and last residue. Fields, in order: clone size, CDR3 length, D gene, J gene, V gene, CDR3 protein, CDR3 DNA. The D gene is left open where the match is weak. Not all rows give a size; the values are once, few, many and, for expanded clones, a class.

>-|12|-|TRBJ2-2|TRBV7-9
CASSLRHGELFF
TGTGCCAGCAGTCTCAGGCACGGGGAGCTGTTTTTT
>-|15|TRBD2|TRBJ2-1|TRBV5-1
CASSLGTSGGYEQFF
TGCGCCAGCAGCTTGGGGACTAGCGGGGGCTATGAGCAGTTCTTC
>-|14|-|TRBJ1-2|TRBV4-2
CASSQETAAGRYTF
TGTGCCAGCAGCCAAGAGACCGCGGCGGGGCGCTACACCTTC
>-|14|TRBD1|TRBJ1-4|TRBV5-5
CASSLGTGGEKLFF
TGTGCCAGCAGCCTCGGGACAGGTGGTGAAAAACTGTTTTTT
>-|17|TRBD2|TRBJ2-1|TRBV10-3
CAISESGTSGGFNEQFF
TGTGCCATCAGTGAGTCTGGGACTAGCGGGGGGTTTAATGAGCAGTTCTTC
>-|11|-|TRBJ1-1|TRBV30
CAWASGGEAFF
TGTGCCTGGGCCAGTGGAGGCGAAGCTTTCTTT
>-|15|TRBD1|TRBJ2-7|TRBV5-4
CASSPPGTGDYEQYF
TGTGCCAGCAGTCCTCCCGGGACAGGGGACTACGAGCAGTACTTC
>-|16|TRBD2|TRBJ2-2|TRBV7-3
CASSLLAGEIGGELFF
TGTGCCAGCAGCTTACTAGCGGGAGAAATCGGCGGGGAGCTGTTTTTT
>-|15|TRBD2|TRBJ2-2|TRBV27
CASSLAGLNTGELFF
TGTGCCAGCAGCCTAGCGGGTTTGAACACCGGGGAGCTGTTTTTT
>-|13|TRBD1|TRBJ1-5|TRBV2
CASSGTGEQPQHF
TGTGCCAGCAGCGGGACAGGGGAACAGCCCCAGCATTTT
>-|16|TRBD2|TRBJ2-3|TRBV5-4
CASSRKREPLPDTQYF
TGTGCCAGCAGCAGGAAGCGGGAGCCTTTGCCAGATACGCAGTATTTT
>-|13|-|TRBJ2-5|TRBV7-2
CASSLVAEETQYF
TGTGCCAGCAGCTTAGTTGCAGAAGAGACCCAGTACTTC
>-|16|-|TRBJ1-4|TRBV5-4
CASSPGGFATNEKLFF
TGTGCCAGCAGCCCGGGGGGGTTTGCAACTAATGAAAAACTGTTTTTT
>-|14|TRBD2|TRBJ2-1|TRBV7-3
CASSVGLAGNEQFF
TGTGCCAGCAGCGTAGGACTAGCGGGGAATGAGCAGTTCTTC
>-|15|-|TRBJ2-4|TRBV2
CASTTRGSGKNIQYF
TGTGCCAGCACTACAAGGGGTTCGGGCAAAAACATTCAGTACTTC
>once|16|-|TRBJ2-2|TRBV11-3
CASSPGRAWNTGELFF
TGTGCCAGCAGCCCGGGTCGCGCTTGGAACACCGGGGAGCTGTTTTTT
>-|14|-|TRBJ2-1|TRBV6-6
CASRQKQGYNEQFF
TGTGCCAGCAGACAAAAACAGGGATACAATGAGCAGTTCTTC
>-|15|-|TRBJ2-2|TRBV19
CASRFSSANTGELFF
TGTGCCAGTAGATTTAGCAGCGCGAACACCGGGGAGCTGTTTTTT
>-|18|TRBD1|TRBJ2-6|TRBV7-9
CASSPHGQGFSGANVLTF
TGTGCCAGCAGCCCCCATGGACAGGGCTTCTCTGGGGCCAACGTCCTGACTTTC
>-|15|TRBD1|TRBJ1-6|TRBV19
CASSTGDSPNSPLHF
TGTGCCAGTAGTACAGGGGACAGCCCAAATTCACCCCTCCACTTT
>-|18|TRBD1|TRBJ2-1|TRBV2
CASSWIGNETGCLAEQFF
TGTGCCAGCAGTTGGATCGGGAACGAGACAGGGTGCTTAGCGGAGCAGTTCTTC
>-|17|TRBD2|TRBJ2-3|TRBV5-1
CASSWAGAGRAKDTQYF
TGCGCCAGCAGCTGGGCCGGGGCCGGGAGGGCGAAAGATACGCAGTATTTT
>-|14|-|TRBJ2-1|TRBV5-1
CASSSRIAGGEQFF
TGCGCCAGCAGCTCTAGAATCGCGGGTGGTGAGCAGTTCTTC
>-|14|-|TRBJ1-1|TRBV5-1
CASSFGGYNTEAFF
TGCGCCAGCAGCTTCGGGGGGTACAACACTGAAGCTTTCTTT
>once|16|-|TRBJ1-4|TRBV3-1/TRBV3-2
CASSLETSQNNEKLFF
TGTGCCAGCAGCCTCGAAACGTCACAGAATAATGAAAAACTGTTTTTT